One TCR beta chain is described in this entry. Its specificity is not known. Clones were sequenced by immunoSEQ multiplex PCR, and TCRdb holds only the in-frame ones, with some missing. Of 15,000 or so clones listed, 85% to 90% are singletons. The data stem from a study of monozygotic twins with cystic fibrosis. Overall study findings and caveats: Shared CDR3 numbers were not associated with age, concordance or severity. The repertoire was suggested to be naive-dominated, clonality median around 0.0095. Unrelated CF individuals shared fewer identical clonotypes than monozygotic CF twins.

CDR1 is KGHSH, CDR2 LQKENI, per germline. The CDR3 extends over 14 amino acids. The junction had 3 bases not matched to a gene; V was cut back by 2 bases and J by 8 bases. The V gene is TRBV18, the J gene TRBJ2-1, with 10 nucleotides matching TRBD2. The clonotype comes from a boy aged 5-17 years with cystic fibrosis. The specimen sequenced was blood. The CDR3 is CASSPTSGKYEQFF. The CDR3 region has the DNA TGTGCCAGCTCACCAACTAGCGGGAAGTATGAGCAGTTCTTC.